Shown below are 9 T cell receptor beta chains from a single sample sequenced in a study of blood T cells in healthy people across ages. Primed by a sample-barcoded 5' primer and a J-beta primer mix, a second PCR proceeded for about 7 to 11 cycles. TCRdb reanalysed the 5' RACE reads using MiXCR and keeps one entry per CDR3 protein. The sample has around 1,000,000 distinct CDR3 sequences, 20% to 25% seen once. In addition, the sample was reused for a study of T cells of mothers and their children.

Sample: blood. These receptors all come from a girl aged 2-10 years in good health.

This rearrangement joins TRBV11-2 to TRBJ2-5; TRBD1 matches at 8 bases. The better agreement between TRBJ2-1 and the DNA end casts doubt on the J call. The length of the CDR3 is 13 residues. CDR1 SGHAT and CDR2 FQNNGV come from the germline V gene. As DNA, the CDR3 is TGTGCCAGCAGCCCGGACAGGGCAAGGGAGCAGTTCTTC. Translation: CASSPDRAREQFF.

The chain links TRBV12-3 or TRBV12-4 to TRBJ2-7; D uncertain. V lost 2 bases and J 7 bases, leaving 9 bases between the germline ends. The CDR3 contains 12 residues. CDR3 region: CASSLNPTEQYF. CDR3 sequence (DNA): TGTGCCAGCAGTTTAAACCCCACTGAGCAGTACTTC.

V gene TRBV4-2 combines with J gene TRBJ2-2, with 8 bases matching TRBD1. The V segment lost 0 bases and the J segment 8 bases; nucleotides outside the gene matches: 5. CDR1 is LGHNA and CDR2 is YNFKEQ in the germline V gene. The CDR3 extends over 15 amino acids. CDR3 sequence reads: CASSQDWQGAGELFF. The CDR3 nucleotides read TGTGCCAGCAGCCAAGATTGGCAGGGGGCAGGGGAGCTGTTTTTT.

This clonotype has just a few counts. This sequence joins TRBV18 and TRBJ2-7; possibly TRBD2 for D (5 bases). This CDR3 has 15 residues. Trimming took 4 bases from V and 3 from J, leaving 16 bases between them. CDR1 KGHSH and CDR2 LQKENI come from the germline V gene. CDR3 region: CASSLGNVGGYEQYF. In nucleotides, the CDR3 is TGTGCCAGCTCACTGGGTAACGTAGGAGGCTACGAGCAGTACTTC.

The rearrangement joins TRBV6-1 to TRBJ2-7, with no clear D. This CDR3 contains 13 residues. V lost 7 bases to trimming and J lost 4 bases, with 14 bases between them. Per the germline V gene, CDR1 is MNHNS and CDR2 is SASEGT. The CDR3 DNA reads as TGTGCCAGCATTCTCAGTAGTGGGTACGAGCAGTACTTC. Translation: CASILSSGYEQYF.

This chain uses TRBV6-1 with TRBJ2-7, with TRBD1 matching 10 bases. Per germline, CDR1 MNHNS and CDR2 SASEGT. The V gene end was trimmed by 7 bases and the J gene end by 7 bases; junction bases not matched to a gene: 19. This CDR3 comprises 17 residues. The CDR3 nucleotides read TGTGCCAGCACTCCCCGTGCTGGGACAGGGGCCCACTATGAGCAGTACTTC. Encoded protein: CASTPRAGTGAHYEQYF.

This clonotype was picked up a small number of times. The rearrangement links TRBV4-3 to TRBJ1-1, with TRBD1 identical over 9 bases. The V gene end was trimmed by 4 bases and the J gene end by 9 bases; junction bases not matched to a gene: 12. Looked up from germline, CDR1 is LGHNA and CDR2 is YSLEER. The length of the CDR3 is 15 residues. The CDR3 spells CASSPRDREDGKAFF. In nucleotides, the CDR3 is TGCGCCAGCAGCCCCCGGGACAGGGAGGATGGTAAAGCTTTCTTT.

This clonotype was observed a few times. The chain has TRBV5-6 and TRBJ2-1; tentatively, D is TRBD1 (5 bases). This CDR3 spans 11 amino acids. Trimming pared 4 bases from V and 10 bases from J, leaving 9 bases between. Germline V gene data show CDR1 as SGHDT and CDR2 as YYEEEE. The CDR3 region has the DNA TGTGCCAGCAGCCAGCAGGGAGAGCAGTTCTTC. This codes for CASSQQGEQFF.

CDR3 sequence: CASSLFRLASNEQFF. Written as DNA, the CDR3 is TGTGCCAGCAGCTTGTTTCGGCTAGCTAGTAATGAGCAGTTCTTC. The rearrangement uses TRBV11-2 and TRBJ2-1; possibly TRBD2 for D (5 bases). V was pared by 3 bases and J by 7 bases, with 16 bases between. CDR3 length: 15 residues. CDR1 and CDR2 from the germline V gene are SGHAT and FQNNGV.